These T cell receptor beta chains were read from a single sample in a study of CD8 T cells in ankylosing spondylitis. TCRdb reprocessed the 5' RACE reads via MiXCR and lists one record per CDR3 protein. The data hold around 300,000 distinct CDR3 sequences, with approximately 15% observed a single time. The sequenced material came from blood, either unsorted or a sorted T cell fraction (not recorded which). Receptors originate from a male donor with ankylosing spondylitis or in good health (not recorded which). Each CDR3 is given with its conserved first and last residue. D genes are given only for firm matches. The size field is filled for only some rows; it gives once, few, many or a size class.

j_call: TRBJ1-2
d_call: .
clone_size: few
cdr3_length: 13
v_call: TRBV12-3/TRBV12-4
cdr3_nt: TGTGCCAGCAGTTTGATTCCAAACTATGGCTACACCTTC
cdr3_aa: CASSLIPNYGYTF

j_call: TRBJ2-3
d_call: TRBD2
clone_size: .
cdr3_length: 17
v_call: TRBV6-5
cdr3_nt: TGTGCCAGCAGTTACTCGACGGCGGGAGCTCTCACAGATACGCAGTATTTT
cdr3_aa: CASSYSTAGALTDTQYF

j_call: TRBJ1-4
d_call: TRBD1
clone_size: .
cdr3_length: 15
v_call: TRBV6-5
cdr3_nt: TGTGCCAGCAGAGGTTATTGGCAGGGGGATGAAAAACTGTTTTTT
cdr3_aa: CASRGYWQGDEKLFF

j_call: TRBJ2-7
d_call: .
clone_size: many
cdr3_length: 14
v_call: TRBV5-1
cdr3_nt: TGCGCCAGCAGCTTAAGGGAGCTCTCCTACGAGCAGTACTTC
cdr3_aa: CASSLRELSYEQYF

j_call: TRBJ1-1
d_call: .
clone_size: few
cdr3_length: 15
v_call: TRBV29-1
cdr3_nt: TGCAGCGTGGGGGGATTGGGACGGCAGAACACTGAAGCTTTCTTT
cdr3_aa: CSVGGLGRQNTEAFF

j_call: TRBJ2-7
d_call: .
clone_size: .
cdr3_length: 13
v_call: TRBV20-1
cdr3_nt: TGCAGTGGTCAAGGTTCCAGGGAACGCGAGCAGTACTTC
cdr3_aa: CSGQGSREREQYF

j_call: TRBJ2-5
d_call: .
clone_size: .
cdr3_length: 15
v_call: TRBV12-3/TRBV12-4
cdr3_nt: TGTGCCAGCAGTTTAGCGTGGTCACAACAAGAGACCCAGTACTTC
cdr3_aa: CASSLAWSQQETQYF

j_call: TRBJ2-6
d_call: .
clone_size: .
cdr3_length: 16
v_call: TRBV20-1
cdr3_nt: TGCAGTGCTGCCACCGTTATCTCCTCTGGGGCCAACGTCCTGACTTTC
cdr3_aa: CSAATVISSGANVLTF

j_call: TRBJ2-1
d_call: .
clone_size: .
cdr3_length: 13
v_call: TRBV29-1
cdr3_nt: TGCAGCGTTGAAGAGGCCCGGGGGCTTAAGCAGTTCTTC
cdr3_aa: CSVEEARGLKQFF

j_call: TRBJ2-7
d_call: .
clone_size: few
cdr3_length: 12
v_call: TRBV29-1
cdr3_nt: TGCAGCGTTGAACTTAACAACTACGAGCAGTACTTC
cdr3_aa: CSVELNNYEQYF

j_call: TRBJ1-5
d_call: .
clone_size: .
cdr3_length: 16
v_call: TRBV5-6
cdr3_nt: TGTGCCAGCAGCTCCCACCTGGCCGCGGCAGGTCAGCCCCAGCATTTT
cdr3_aa: CASSSHLAAAGQPQHF

j_call: TRBJ2-1
d_call: TRBD2
clone_size: few
cdr3_length: 16
v_call: TRBV6-1
cdr3_nt: TGTGCCAGCAGTGGTTGGACTAGCGGGAGAAGGGGTGAGCAGTTCTTC
cdr3_aa: CASSGWTSGRRGEQFF

j_call: TRBJ2-3
d_call: .
clone_size: once
cdr3_length: 15
v_call: TRBV20-1
cdr3_nt: TGCAGTGCTCGAATGAGCGGAGGAAGCACAGATACGCAGTATTTT
cdr3_aa: CSARMSGGSTDTQYF

j_call: TRBJ1-1
d_call: .
clone_size: few
cdr3_length: 12
v_call: TRBV6-6
cdr3_nt: TGTGCCACCTCCGGGCCGAACACTGAAGCTTTCTTT
cdr3_aa: CATSGPNTEAFF

j_call: TRBJ2-2
d_call: .
clone_size: .
cdr3_length: 16
v_call: TRBV7-2
cdr3_nt: TGTGCCAGCAGCTTAAGGATAGGTCTGAACACCGGGGAGCTGTTTTTT
cdr3_aa: CASSLRIGLNTGELFF

j_call: TRBJ2-7
d_call: .
clone_size: .
cdr3_length: 12
v_call: TRBV20-1
cdr3_nt: TGCAGTGCTAGCGGAGCGCAGGACGAGCAGTACTTC
cdr3_aa: CSASGAQDEQYF

j_call: TRBJ2-3
d_call: .
clone_size: .
cdr3_length: 15
v_call: TRBV18
cdr3_nt: TGTGCCAGCTCACCACGGCAGGGGTTCACAGATACGCAGTATTTT
cdr3_aa: CASSPRQGFTDTQYF

j_call: TRBJ2-4
d_call: TRBD2
clone_size: .
cdr3_length: 17
v_call: TRBV13
cdr3_nt: TGTGCCAGCAGCCTTGGGTGGACTAGCGGGAGGGAAAACATTCAGTACTTC
cdr3_aa: CASSLGWTSGRENIQYF

j_call: TRBJ1-4
d_call: TRBD1
clone_size: .
cdr3_length: 13
v_call: TRBV20-1
cdr3_nt: TGCAGTGCTAAGGGGGACAGCTATGAAAAACTGTTTTTT
cdr3_aa: CSAKGDSYEKLFF

j_call: TRBJ2-7
d_call: TRBD2
clone_size: few
cdr3_length: 16
v_call: TRBV9
cdr3_nt: TGTGCCAGCAGCGTCAGACTAGCGGCCCGGGCCTACGAGCAGTACTTC
cdr3_aa: CASSVRLAARAYEQYF

j_call: TRBJ2-3
d_call: .
clone_size: many
cdr3_length: 14
v_call: TRBV10-2
cdr3_nt: TGCGCCAGCAACACTCACCTGGGGAGGGATACGCAGTATTTT
cdr3_aa: CASNTHLGRDTQYF

j_call: TRBJ2-2
d_call: .
clone_size: .
cdr3_length: 12
v_call: TRBV3-1
cdr3_nt: TGTGCCAGCGGTATAAACACCGGGGAGCTGTTTTTT
cdr3_aa: CASGINTGELFF

j_call: TRBJ2-3
d_call: .
clone_size: few
cdr3_length: 17
v_call: TRBV4-2
cdr3_nt: TGTGCCAGCAGCCAAGGTCCGGCCCCCCTTAGCACAGATACGCAGTATTTT
cdr3_aa: CASSQGPAPLSTDTQYF

j_call: TRBJ2-1
d_call: .
clone_size: few
cdr3_length: 13
v_call: TRBV5-4
cdr3_nt: TGTGCCAGCAGCTTGGTAGGTTTCAATGAGCAGTTCTTC
cdr3_aa: CASSLVGFNEQFF

j_call: TRBJ1-1
d_call: .
clone_size: few
cdr3_length: 13
v_call: TRBV10-1
cdr3_nt: TGCGCCAGCAAAGAGTCAGCGAACACTGAAGCTTTCTTT
cdr3_aa: CASKESANTEAFF

j_call: TRBJ2-2
d_call: .
clone_size: .
cdr3_length: 13
v_call: TRBV14
cdr3_nt: TGTGCCAGCAGCCTACTCGGCCCCGGGGAGCTGTTTTTT
cdr3_aa: CASSLLGPGELFF

j_call: TRBJ2-1
d_call: TRBD2
clone_size: .
cdr3_length: 18
v_call: TRBV18
cdr3_nt: TGTGCCAGCTCACCACCGGTAGGGTACCGGGGGGGGTACAATGAGCAGTTCTTC
cdr3_aa: CASSPPVGYRGGYNEQFF

j_call: TRBJ2-2
d_call: TRBD2
clone_size: few
cdr3_length: 16
v_call: TRBV5-1
cdr3_nt: TGCGCCAGCAGCGTGGGGACTAGTCCAAACACCGGGGAGCTGTTTTTT
cdr3_aa: CASSVGTSPNTGELFF

j_call: TRBJ1-1
d_call: .
clone_size: .
cdr3_length: 14
v_call: TRBV2
cdr3_nt: TGTGCCAGCAGTGAGTCATTCATGAACACTGAAGCTTTCTTT
cdr3_aa: CASSESFMNTEAFF

j_call: TRBJ1-5
d_call: .
clone_size: few
cdr3_length: 15
v_call: TRBV3-1
cdr3_nt: TGTGCCAGCAGCCCGGAAGGGAATAGCAATCAGCCCCAGCATTTT
cdr3_aa: CASSPEGNSNQPQHF

j_call: TRBJ2-1
d_call: TRBD2
clone_size: .
cdr3_length: 15
v_call: TRBV11-2
cdr3_nt: TGTGCCAGCAGCTCGGGACTAGCGGGGAACAATGAGCAGTTCTTC
cdr3_aa: CASSSGLAGNNEQFF

j_call: TRBJ2-1
d_call: TRBD2
clone_size: few
cdr3_length: 13
v_call: TRBV7-2
cdr3_nt: TGTGCCAGCAGTGGCGAGCGGGGTCGGGAGCAGTTCTTC
cdr3_aa: CASSGERGREQFF